This TCR beta chain came from a study of T cell responses to AZD1222 COVID-19 vaccine. The germline CDR1 and CDR2 sequences are GTSNPN and SVGIG (reference sequence). The CDR3 sequence is 15 residues long. The junction had 8 bases not matched to a gene; V was cut back by 3 bases and J by 0 bases. Details on this clone: What it recognizes is unknown.

Using immunoSEQ multiplex PCR, the repertoire was profiled, and TCRdb retains in-frame clones only, with some absent. This table has 65,000 to 75,000 clones, 82% appearing once. The study's findings and limits: A rise in Spike-specific TCR breadth and depth followed two AZD1222 doses.

This TCR derives from an adult in good health. The sample consisted of peripheral blood, taken on day 0 of AZD1222 vaccination. The V call is TRBV30, the J call TRBJ2-7; the match to TRBD1 covers 7 bases. CDR3 amino acids: CAWSRRTGVSYEQYF. CDR3 DNA: TGTGCCTGGAGCCGGCGAACAGGGGTCTCCTACGAGCAGTACTTC.